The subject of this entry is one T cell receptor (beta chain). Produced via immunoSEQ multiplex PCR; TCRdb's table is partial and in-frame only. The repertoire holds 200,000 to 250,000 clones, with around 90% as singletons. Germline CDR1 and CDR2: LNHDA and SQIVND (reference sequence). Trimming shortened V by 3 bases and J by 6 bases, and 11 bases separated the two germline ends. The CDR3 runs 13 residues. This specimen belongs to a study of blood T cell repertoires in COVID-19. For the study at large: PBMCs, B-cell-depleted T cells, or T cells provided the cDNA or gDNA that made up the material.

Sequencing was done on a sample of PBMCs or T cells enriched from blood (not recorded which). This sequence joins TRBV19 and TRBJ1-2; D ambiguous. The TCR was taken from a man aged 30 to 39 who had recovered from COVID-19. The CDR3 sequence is CASSIATSDGYTF. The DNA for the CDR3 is TGTGCCAGTAGTATTGCGACATCGGATGGCTACACCTTC.